The text below deals with one T cell receptor beta chain. Its antigen is not identified. Donors showed nominal health when sampled, although they likely had unrecorded immune exposures. This sample was taken from a study of cytomegalovirus exposure and HLA in healthy donors. Whole-study findings and limits: A few of the chains that were CMV-associated were confirmed in vitro to be specific for CMV antigens. Most TCR sequences were rare, but some public TCRs occurred in many donors.

60 Vbeta and 13 Jbeta primers were used in PCR. Repertoires were generated with immunoSEQ multiplex PCR, while TCRdb's copy carries only in-frame clones and drops some. The table records 100,000 to 140,000 clones, more than 70% of them present only once. The V gene lost 4 bases and the J gene lost 6 bases, with 16 bases spanning the gap. Germline CDR1 and CDR2: ENHRY and SYGVKD. The length of the CDR3 is 14 residues. Sequenced material: PBMCs. This chain uses TRBV10-3 with TRBJ2-7; maybe TRBD2 (5 bases). This sequence originates from a man between 25 and 39 years old in good health and CMV-seronegative. The DNA of the CDR3 is TGTGCCATCAGTGGAACCGGACTCCTATCCGAGCAGTACTTC. Amino acids: CAISGTGLLSEQYF.